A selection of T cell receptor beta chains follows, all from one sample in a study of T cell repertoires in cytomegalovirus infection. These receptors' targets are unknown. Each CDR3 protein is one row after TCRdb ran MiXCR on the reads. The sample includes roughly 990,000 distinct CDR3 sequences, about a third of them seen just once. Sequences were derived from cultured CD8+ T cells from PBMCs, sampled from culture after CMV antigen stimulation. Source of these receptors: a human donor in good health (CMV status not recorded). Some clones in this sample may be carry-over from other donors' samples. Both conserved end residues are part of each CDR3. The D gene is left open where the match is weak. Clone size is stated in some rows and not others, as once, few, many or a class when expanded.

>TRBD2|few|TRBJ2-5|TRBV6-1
TGTGCCAGCAGTCTTTTCCCGGGACTAGCGGGGGAAAGCCAGTACTTC
CASSLFPGLAGESQYF
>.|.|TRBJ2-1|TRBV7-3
TGTGCCAGCAGTCACTCGGGCCATGAGCAGTTCTTC
CASSHSGHEQFF
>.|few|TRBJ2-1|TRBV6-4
TGTGCCAGCAGTGACTCTCCGGACAGCTACAATGAGCAGTTCTTC
CASSDSPDSYNEQFF
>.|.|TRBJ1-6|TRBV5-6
TGTGCCAGCAGTCTAAGGTGGGATTATAATTCACCCCTCCACTTT
CASSLRWDYNSPLHF
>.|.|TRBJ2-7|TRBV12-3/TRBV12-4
TGTGCCAGCAGTTTTCATCTGGAAGACAGGCCCTACGAGCAGTACTTC
CASSFHLEDRPYEQYF
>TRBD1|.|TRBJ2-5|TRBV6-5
TGTGCCAGCAGACCCTTACAGGGGTACTATGAGACCCAGTACTTC
CASRPLQGYYETQYF
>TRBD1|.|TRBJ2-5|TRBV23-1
TGCGCCAGCAGTGTGGCCAGGGGGTTTAGGGAGACCCAGTACTTC
CASSVARGFRETQYF
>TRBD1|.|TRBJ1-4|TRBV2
TGTGCCAGCAGTGGGACAGGGACTAATGAAAAACTGTTTTTT
CASSGTGTNEKLFF
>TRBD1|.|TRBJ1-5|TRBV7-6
TGTGCCAGCAGCTTAGGGGACAGGGGGGCCCATTTT
CASSLGDRGAHF
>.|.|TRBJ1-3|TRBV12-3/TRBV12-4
TGTGCCAGCACCTTGACCCGGACGGGCGGAAACACCATATATTTT
CASTLTRTGGNTIYF
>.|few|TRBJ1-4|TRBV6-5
TGTGCCAGCAGTTACGCCGCCCCAGGGGAAATGAAAAAACTGTTTTTT
CASSYAAPGEMKKLFF
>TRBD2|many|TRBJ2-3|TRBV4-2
TGTGCCAGCAGCCAAAGCCTAGCGGGGGGCGGTAGCACAGATACGCAGTATTTT
CASSQSLAGGGSTDTQYF
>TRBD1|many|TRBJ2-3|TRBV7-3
TGTGCCAGCAGCTTAAGGACAGGGGGCGCAGGATCTAGCACAGATACGCAGTATTTT
CASSLRTGGAGSSTDTQYF
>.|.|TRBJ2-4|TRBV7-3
TGTGCCAGCAGCTTCCCGAAGGGGGCCAAAAACATTCAGTACTTC
CASSFPKGAKNIQYF
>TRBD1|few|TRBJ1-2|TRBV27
TGTGCCAGCAGTTTTTTGACAGGGGGCTTCGATGGCTACACCTTC
CASSFLTGGFDGYTF
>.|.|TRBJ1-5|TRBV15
TGTGCCACCAGCAGAGATGATTGGGGTCAGCCCCAGCATTTT
CATSRDDWGQPQHF
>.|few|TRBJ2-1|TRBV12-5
TGTGCTAGTGGTGGTCAGAGCAGGGTCGATGAGCAGTTCTTC
CASGGQSRVDEQFF
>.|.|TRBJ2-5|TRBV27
TGTGCCAGCAAATGGATCCAAGAGACCCAGTACTTC
CASKWIQETQYF
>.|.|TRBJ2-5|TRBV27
TGTGCCAGCAGTTTGTACAGTCAAGAGACCCAGTACTTC
CASSLYSQETQYF
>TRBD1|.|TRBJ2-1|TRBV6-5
TGTGCCAGCAGTTACCTATCGGGACAGTCAAACAATGAGCAGTTCTTC
CASSYLSGQSNNEQFF
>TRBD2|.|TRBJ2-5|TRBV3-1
TGTGCCGCTGTGGGGGGGAGAAAGACCCAGTACTTC
CAAVGGRKTQYF
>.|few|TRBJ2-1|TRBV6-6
TGTGCCAGCAGTTACTACAGTCAGCCGAAGTCCGGGGAGCAGTTCTTC
CASSYYSQPKSGEQFF
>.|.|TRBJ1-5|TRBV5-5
TGTGCCAGCAGCTTGGCTGAATATCAGCCCCAGCATTTT
CASSLAEYQPQHF
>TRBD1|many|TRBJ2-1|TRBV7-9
TGTGCCAGCGAGGGACAGGGGTTTTGGTATGAGCAGTTCTTC
CASEGQGFWYEQFF
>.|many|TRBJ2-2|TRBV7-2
TGTGCCAGCAGCTCGGCGGGGATCACCGGGGAGCTGTTTTTT
CASSSAGITGELFF
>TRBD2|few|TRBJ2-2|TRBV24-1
TGTGCCTACGGCGGGGGTTTAAGAATCGCGAACACCGGGGAGCTGTTTTTT
CAYGGGLRIANTGELFF
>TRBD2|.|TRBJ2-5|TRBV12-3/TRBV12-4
TGTGCCAGCAGGCGACGGGCCGGGGGGGACGAGACCCAGTACTTC
CASRRRAGGDETQYF
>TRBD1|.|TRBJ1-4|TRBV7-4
TGTGCCAGCAGCTTAGCTTCCGGGACAGGGTTAGAAAAACTGTTTTTT
CASSLASGTGLEKLFF
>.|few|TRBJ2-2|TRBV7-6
TGTGCCAGCAGCTCCGAACAGGGCAGGTTCACCGGGGAGCTGTTTTTT
CASSSEQGRFTGELFF
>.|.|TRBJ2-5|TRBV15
TGTGCCACCAGCAGACTCCGGGACACTCAAGAGACCCAGTACTTC
CATSRLRDTQETQYF
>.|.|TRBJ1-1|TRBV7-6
TGTGCCAGCAGCTCCCCCCAGGGCTTGAACACTGAAGCTTTCTTT
CASSSPQGLNTEAFF
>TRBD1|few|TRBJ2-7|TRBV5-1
TGCGCCAGCAGATTTAACCGGGACAGGAACTACGAGCAGTACTTC
CASRFNRDRNYEQYF
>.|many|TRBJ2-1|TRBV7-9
TGTGCCAGCAGCTTAGATGTCCATGAGCAGTTCTTC
CASSLDVHEQFF
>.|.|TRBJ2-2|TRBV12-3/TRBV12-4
TGTGCCAGCAGTTTAGCCCCGGACGGCCCTCACACCGGGGAGCTGTTTTTT
CASSLAPDGPHTGELFF
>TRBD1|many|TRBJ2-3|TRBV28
TGTGCCAGCAGTTTAAGGACAGGTTTCGCCACAGATACGCAGTATTTT
CASSLRTGFATDTQYF
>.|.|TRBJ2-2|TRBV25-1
TGTGCCAGCAGACCGGACAGGAACACCGGGGAGCTGTTTTTT
CASRPDRNTGELFF
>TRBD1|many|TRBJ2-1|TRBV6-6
TGTGCCAGCCAGAGGGGGACAGTTCAACATGAGCAGTTCTTC
CASQRGTVQHEQFF
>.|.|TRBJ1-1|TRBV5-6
TGTGCCAGCAATTTGGGTCTTGAAGCTTTCTTT
CASNLGLEAFF
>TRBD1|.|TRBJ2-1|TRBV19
TGTGCCAGTAGTCCTCAGGACAGGGGCGATGAGCAGTTCTTC
CASSPQDRGDEQFF
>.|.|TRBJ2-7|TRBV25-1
TGTGCCACCTGCCCTGGTTTCACGGGCGAGCAGTACTTC
CATCPGFTGEQYF
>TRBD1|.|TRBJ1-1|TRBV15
TGTGCCACCAGCAAAAGACAGGGAACTGAAGCTTTCTTT
CATSKRQGTEAFF
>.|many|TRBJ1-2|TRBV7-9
TGTGCCAGCAGCTTTAGCGAAGAGGCCTATGGCTACACCTTC
CASSFSEEAYGYTF
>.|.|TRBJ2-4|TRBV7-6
TGTGCCAGCAGCCCCGTAGATAGACACCGTGGGGCCAAAAACATTCAGTACTTC
CASSPVDRHRGAKNIQYF
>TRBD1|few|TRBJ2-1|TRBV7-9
TGTGCCAGCAGCCCCCCCGACAGGGCCCCCTACAATGAGCAGTTCTTC
CASSPPDRAPYNEQFF
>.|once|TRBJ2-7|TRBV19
TGTGCCAGTAGTATAGGGGGGAGGAGCTCCTACGAGCAGTACTTC
CASSIGGRSSYEQYF
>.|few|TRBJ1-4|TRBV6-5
TGTGCCAGCAGTTACTCGAGGAAAGGGCGCGAAAAACTGTTTTTT
CASSYSRKGREKLFF
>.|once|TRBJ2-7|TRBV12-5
TGTGCTAGTGGTTTTAACAGCTACTACGAGCAGTACTTC
CASGFNSYYEQYF
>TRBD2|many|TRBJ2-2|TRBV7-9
TGTGCCAGCAGCCCTCCCATGGGTAGCGGGGGAAGTACCGGGGAGCTGTTTTTT
CASSPPMGSGGSTGELFF
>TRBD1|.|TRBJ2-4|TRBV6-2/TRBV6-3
TGTGCCAGCTTCGAGCCAGGACAGGGAATAGCCAAAAACATTCAGTACTTC
CASFEPGQGIAKNIQYF
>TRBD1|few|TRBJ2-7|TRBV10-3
TGTGCCATCAGGACCGGGACAGAATCCTACGAGCAGTACTTC
CAIRTGTESYEQYF
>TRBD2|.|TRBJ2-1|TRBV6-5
TGTGCCAGCAGTTACTCCTTCGGGACTAACAATGAGCAGTTCTTC
CASSYSFGTNNEQFF
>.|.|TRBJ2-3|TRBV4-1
TGCGCCAGCAGCCCTGAGGGGGGCGGGTGGACAGATACGCAGTATTTT
CASSPEGGGWTDTQYF
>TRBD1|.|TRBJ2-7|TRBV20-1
TGCAGTGCTATCAGTTTACAGGGGCCGCTCTGGGAGCAGTACTTC
CSAISLQGPLWEQYF
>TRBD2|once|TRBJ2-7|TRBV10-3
TGTGTCATCAGTGAAGGAAGCGGGGGGCCCAACGAGCAGTACTTC
CVISEGSGGPNEQYF
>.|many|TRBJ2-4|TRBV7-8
TGTGCCAGCAGTTCGGGACACGGGGATACATACGCCAAAAACATTCAGTACTTC
CASSSGHGDTYAKNIQYF
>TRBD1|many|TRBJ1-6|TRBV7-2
TGTGCCAGCAGCCCCTGGACAGGGGGCGATTCACCCCTCCACTTT
CASSPWTGGDSPLHF
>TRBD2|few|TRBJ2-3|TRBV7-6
TGTGCCAGCAGCTTAGACGCCGGGGGGAGCGCAGATACGCAGTATTTT
CASSLDAGGSADTQYF
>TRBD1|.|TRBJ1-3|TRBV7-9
TGTGCCAGCAGCTTTCCCTGGAGCGGGACAGGGGACGACTCTGGAAACACCATATATTTT
CASSFPWSGTGDDSGNTIYF